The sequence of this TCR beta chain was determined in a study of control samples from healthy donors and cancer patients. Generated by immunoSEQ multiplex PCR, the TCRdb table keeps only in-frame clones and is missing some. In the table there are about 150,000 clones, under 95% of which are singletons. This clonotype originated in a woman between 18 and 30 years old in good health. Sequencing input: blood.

CDR3 in amino acids: CASRGGGNEQFF. In DNA form, the CDR3 reads TGTGCCAGCAGAGGTGGGGGGAATGAGCAGTTCTTC. The chain is built from TRBV27 and TRBJ2-1, with D possibly TRBD2 on 6 matching bases. Trimming stripped 6 bases from V and 7 bases from J, with 10 bases between. Per germline, CDR1 MNHEY and CDR2 SMNVEV (reference sequence). The CDR3 extends over 12 amino acids.